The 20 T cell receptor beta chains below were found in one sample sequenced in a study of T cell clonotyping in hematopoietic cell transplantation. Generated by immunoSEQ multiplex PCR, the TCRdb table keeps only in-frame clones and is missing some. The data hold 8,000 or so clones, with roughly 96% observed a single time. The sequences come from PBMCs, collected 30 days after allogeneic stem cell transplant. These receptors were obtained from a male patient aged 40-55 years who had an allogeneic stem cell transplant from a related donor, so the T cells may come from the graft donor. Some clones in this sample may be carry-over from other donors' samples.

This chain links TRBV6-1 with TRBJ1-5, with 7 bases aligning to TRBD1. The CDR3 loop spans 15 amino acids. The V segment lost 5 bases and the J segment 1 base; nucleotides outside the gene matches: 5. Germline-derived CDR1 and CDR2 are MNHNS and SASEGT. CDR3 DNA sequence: TGTGCCAGCAGTCTGACAGGGTCAAGCAATCAGCCCCAGCATTTT. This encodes CASSLTGSSNQPQHF.

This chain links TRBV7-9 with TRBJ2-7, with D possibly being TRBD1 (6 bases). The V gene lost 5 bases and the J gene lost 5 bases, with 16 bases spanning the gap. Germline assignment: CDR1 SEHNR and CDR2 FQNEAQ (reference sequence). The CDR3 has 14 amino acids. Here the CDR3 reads CASSLLQGWHEQYF. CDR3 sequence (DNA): TGTGCCAGCAGCCTATTACAGGGCTGGCACGAGCAGTACTTC.

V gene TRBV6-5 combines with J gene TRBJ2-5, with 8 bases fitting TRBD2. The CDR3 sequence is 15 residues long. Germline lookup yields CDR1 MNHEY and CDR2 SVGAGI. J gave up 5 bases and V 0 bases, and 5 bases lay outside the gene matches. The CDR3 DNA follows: TGTGCCAGCAGTTACTCAGCTAGCGGGTTGGAGACCCAGTACTTC. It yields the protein CASSYSASGLETQYF.

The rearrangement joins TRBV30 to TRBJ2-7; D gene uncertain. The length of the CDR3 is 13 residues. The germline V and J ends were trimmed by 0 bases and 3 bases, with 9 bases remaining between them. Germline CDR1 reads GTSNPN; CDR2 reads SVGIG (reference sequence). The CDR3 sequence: CAWSVGLFYEQYF. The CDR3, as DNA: TGTGCCTGGAGTGTAGGGCTGTTCTACGAGCAGTACTTC.

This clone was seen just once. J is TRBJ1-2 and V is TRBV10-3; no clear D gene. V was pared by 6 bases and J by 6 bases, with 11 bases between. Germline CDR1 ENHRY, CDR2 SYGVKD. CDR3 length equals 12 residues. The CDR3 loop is CAISASEDGYTF. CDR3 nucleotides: TGTGCCATCAGCGCCAGCGAGGATGGCTACACCTTC.

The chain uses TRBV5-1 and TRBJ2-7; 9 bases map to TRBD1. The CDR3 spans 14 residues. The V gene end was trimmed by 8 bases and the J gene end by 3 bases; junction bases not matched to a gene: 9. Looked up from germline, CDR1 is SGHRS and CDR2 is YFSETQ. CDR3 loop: CASFPGTGYYEQYF. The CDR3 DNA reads TGCGCCAGTTTCCCCGGGACAGGGTACTACGAGCAGTACTTC.

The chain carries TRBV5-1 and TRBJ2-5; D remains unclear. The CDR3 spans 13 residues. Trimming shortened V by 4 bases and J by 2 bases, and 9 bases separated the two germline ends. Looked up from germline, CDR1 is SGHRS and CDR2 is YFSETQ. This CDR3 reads CASSPGFQETQYF. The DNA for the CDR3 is TGCGCCAGCAGCCCAGGTTTTCAAGAGACCCAGTACTTC.

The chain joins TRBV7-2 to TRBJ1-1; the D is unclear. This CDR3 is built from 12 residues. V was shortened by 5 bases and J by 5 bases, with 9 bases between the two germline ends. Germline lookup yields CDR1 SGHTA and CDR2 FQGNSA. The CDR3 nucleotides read TGTGCCAGCAGCCTACGGGGAACTGAAGCTTTCTTT. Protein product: CASSLRGTEAFF.

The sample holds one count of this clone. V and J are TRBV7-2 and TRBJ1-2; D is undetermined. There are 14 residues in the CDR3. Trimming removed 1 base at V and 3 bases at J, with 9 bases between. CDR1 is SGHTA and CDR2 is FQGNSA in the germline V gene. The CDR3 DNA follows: TGTGCCAGCAGCTTAGTGTGGGCAGACTATGGCTACACCTTC. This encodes CASSLVWADYGYTF.

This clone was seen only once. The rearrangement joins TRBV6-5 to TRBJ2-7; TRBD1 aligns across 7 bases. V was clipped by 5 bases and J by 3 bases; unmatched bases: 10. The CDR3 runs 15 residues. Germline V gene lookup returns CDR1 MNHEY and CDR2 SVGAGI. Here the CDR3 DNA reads TGTGCCAGCAGTCGCCACCAGACAGGGCTCTACGAGCAGTACTTC. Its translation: CASSRHQTGLYEQYF.

CDR3 loop: CASSIPGGPNTEAFF. The CDR3 coding sequence is TGTGCCAGTAGTATTCCGGGGGGACCGAACACTGAAGCTTTCTTT. The chain combines TRBV19 with TRBJ1-1; weak D call: TRBD1 (5 bases). The germline gives CDR1 LNHDA, CDR2 SQIVND (reference sequence). V gave up 3 bases and J gave up 1 base, with 12 bases separating them. The CDR3 runs to 15 residues.

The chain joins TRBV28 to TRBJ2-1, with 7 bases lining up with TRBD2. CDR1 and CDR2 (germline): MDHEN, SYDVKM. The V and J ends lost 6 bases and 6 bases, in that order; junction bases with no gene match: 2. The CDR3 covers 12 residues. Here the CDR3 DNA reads TGTGCCAGCAGCTGGGAGGGCAATGAGCAGTTCTTC. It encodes CASSWEGNEQFF.

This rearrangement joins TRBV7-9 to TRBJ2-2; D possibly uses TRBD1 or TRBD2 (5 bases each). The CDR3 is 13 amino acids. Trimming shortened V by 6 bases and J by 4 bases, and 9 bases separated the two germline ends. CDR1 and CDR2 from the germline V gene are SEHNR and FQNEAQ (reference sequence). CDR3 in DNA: TGTGCCAGCAGGGGTGGGGGCACCGGGGAGCTGTTTTTT. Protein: CASRGGGTGELFF. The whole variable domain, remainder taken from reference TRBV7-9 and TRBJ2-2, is DTGVSQNPRHKITKRGQNVTFRCDPISEHNRLYWYRQTLGQGPEFLTYFQNEAQLEKSRLLSDRFSAERPKGSFSTLEIQRTEQGDSAMYLCASRGGGTGELFFGEGSRLTVL.

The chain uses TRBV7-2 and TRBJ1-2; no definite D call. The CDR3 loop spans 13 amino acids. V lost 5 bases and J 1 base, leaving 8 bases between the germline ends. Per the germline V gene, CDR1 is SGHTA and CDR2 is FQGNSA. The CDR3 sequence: CASSGRINYGYTF. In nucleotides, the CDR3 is TGTGCCAGCAGCGGACGGATTAACTATGGCTACACCTTC.

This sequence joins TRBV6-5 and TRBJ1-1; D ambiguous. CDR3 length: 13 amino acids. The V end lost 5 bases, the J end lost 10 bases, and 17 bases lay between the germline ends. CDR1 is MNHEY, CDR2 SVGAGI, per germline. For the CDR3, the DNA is TGTGCCAGCAGTCCTCCCACGGGGAGGAGAGCTTTCTTT. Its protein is CASSPPTGRRAFF.

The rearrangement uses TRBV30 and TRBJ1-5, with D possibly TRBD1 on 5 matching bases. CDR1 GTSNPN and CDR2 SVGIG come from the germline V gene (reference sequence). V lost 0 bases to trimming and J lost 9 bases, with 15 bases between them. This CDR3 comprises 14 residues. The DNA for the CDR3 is TGTGCCTGGAGTGTTTCGGGGGGGATGCGGCCCCAGCATTTT. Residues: CAWSVSGGMRPQHF.

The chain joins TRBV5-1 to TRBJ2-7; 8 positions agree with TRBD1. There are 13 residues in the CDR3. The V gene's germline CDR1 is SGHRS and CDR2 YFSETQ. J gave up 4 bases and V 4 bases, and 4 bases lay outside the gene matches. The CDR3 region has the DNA TGCGCCAGCAGCCAAACAGGGGGTTACGAGCAGTACTTC. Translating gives CASSQTGGYEQYF.

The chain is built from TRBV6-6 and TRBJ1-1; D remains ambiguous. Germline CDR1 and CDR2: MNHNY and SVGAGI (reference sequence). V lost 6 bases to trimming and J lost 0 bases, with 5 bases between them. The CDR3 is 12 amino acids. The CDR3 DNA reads TGTGCCAGCAGCCGGATGAACACTGAAGCTTTCTTT. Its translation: CASSRMNTEAFF.

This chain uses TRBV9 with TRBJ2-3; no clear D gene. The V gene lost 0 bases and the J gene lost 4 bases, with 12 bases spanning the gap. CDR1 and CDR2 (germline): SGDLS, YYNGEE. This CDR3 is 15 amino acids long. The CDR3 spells CASSVEASYPDTQYF. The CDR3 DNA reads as TGTGCCAGCAGCGTAGAGGCGAGCTACCCAGATACGCAGTATTTT.

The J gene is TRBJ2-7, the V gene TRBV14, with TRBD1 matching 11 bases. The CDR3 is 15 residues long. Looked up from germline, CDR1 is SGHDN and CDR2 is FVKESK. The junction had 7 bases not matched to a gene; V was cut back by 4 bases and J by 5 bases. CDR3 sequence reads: CASSLRDRGLDEQYF. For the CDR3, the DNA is TGTGCCAGCAGCCTCCGGGACAGGGGGTTGGACGAGCAGTACTTC. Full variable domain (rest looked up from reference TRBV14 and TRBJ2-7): EAGVTQFPSHSVIEKGQTVTLRCDPISGHDNLYWYRRVMGKEIKFLLHFVKESKQDESGMPNNRFLAERTGGTYSTLKVQPAELEDSGVYFCASSLRDRGLDEQYFGPGTRLTVT.